This T cell receptor beta chain was obtained from a study of blood T cell repertoires in COVID-19. Study information: Sample material is recorded as cDNA or gDNA derived from T cells, B-cell-depleted T cells, or PBMCs.

Trimming took 1 base from V and 4 from J; bases not matched to a gene: 12. Germline CDR1 reads KGHSH; CDR2 reads LQKENI. The CDR3 has 17 amino acids. Profiling relied on immunoSEQ multiplex PCR, and the TCRdb table lists in-frame clones only, not all of them. The sample shows some 120,000 clones, roughly 69% of them seen only once. This clonotype was obtained from a woman between 65 and 79 years old with acute or convalescent COVID-19. The chain recombines TRBV18 with TRBJ2-7, with 8 nucleotides matching TRBD2. The sequenced sample was peripheral blood. The CDR3 DNA follows: TGTGCCAGCTCACCACAAGGACGTAGCGGGATTAGGTACGAGCAGTACTTC. Translated: CASSPQGRSGIRYEQYF.